One and the same sample provided the 15 T cell receptor beta chains below, sequenced in a study of identical twins. Via MiXCR, TCRdb re-called the 5' RACE reads, giving one row per CDR3 protein. The sample carries fewer than 500,000 distinct CDR3 sequences, roughly an eighth recorded once. A further study also used this sample, focusing on yellow fever vaccine responses in identical twins.

The specimen was CD4+ T cells sorted from blood. The receptor set was obtained from a woman between 18 and 29 years old in good health.

The chain has TRBV6-5 and TRBJ1-2, with D maybe TRBD1 (5 bases). The germline V gene has CDR1 MNHEY and CDR2 SVGAGI. CDR3 length equals 17 residues. The V gene lost 4 bases and the J gene lost 6 bases, with 24 bases spanning the gap. The CDR3 spells CASSSTTTGPKYNGYTF. In DNA, the CDR3 is TGTGCCAGCAGTTCCACGACCACAGGACCGAAGTATAATGGCTACACCTTC.

The chain combines TRBV28 with TRBJ1-1; 8 nucleotides align to TRBD1. Germline V CDR1 and CDR2: MDHEN, SYDVKM. V lost 6 bases, J lost 1 base, and 10 bases stayed unmatched. The CDR3 is 16 residues long. CDR3 in amino acids: CASSRQGSEKNTEAFF. CDR3 nucleotides: TGTGCCAGCAGCCGACAGGGGTCGGAGAAGAACACTGAAGCTTTCTTT.

This clonotype was counted at least ten times. The gene calls are TRBV27 and TRBJ2-1; TRBD1 agrees at 9 bases. With 5 bases clipped from V and 0 bases from J, the junction kept 2 bases outside the gene matches. This CDR3 has 15 amino acids. Germline CDR1 is MNHEY and CDR2 is SMNVEV (reference sequence). The CDR3 coding sequence is TGTGCCAGCAGTACACAGGGGGCCTCCTACAATGAGCAGTTCTTC. It encodes CASSTQGASYNEQFF.

V usage is TRBV12-3 or TRBV12-4 and J usage is TRBJ2-7, with D unresolved. The CDR3 has 15 residues. The V gene lost 5 bases and the J gene lost 6 bases, with 20 bases spanning the gap. Here the CDR3 DNA reads TGTGCCAGCAGTCCACCCGGGCTCCCCGGGTCCGAGCAGTACTTC. Its protein is CASSPPGLPGSEQYF.

This clonotype occurred a few times. The rearrangement links TRBV28 to TRBJ1-1, with unresolved D. The V end was cut by 5 bases, the J end by 1 base, with 11 bases between. From germline, CDR1 is MDHEN and CDR2 SYDVKM. This CDR3 spans 14 amino acids. The CDR3, as DNA: TGTGCCAGCAGTCCGCCACTTAGGAACACTGAAGCTTTCTTT. Translating it yields CASSPPLRNTEAFF.

This clonotype turned up a few times. The junction and the germline gene differ at one end; a read error may be behind it. The rearrangement joins TRBV20-1 to TRBJ2-5; D is perhaps TRBD2 (6 bases). Germline V gives CDR1 DFQATT, CDR2 SNEGSKA (reference sequence). The CDR3 spans 13 residues. The DNA for the CDR3 is TGCAGTACGCGGGGACGGGACCAAAAGACCCAGTACTTC. Translating gives CSTRGRDQKTQYF.

This clonotype was counted only a few times. The DNA of the CDR3 is TGTGCCAGCAGCTTAAGAGTAGGGGGCAATGAGCAGTTCTTC. Translating it yields CASSLRVGGNEQFF. J is TRBJ2-1 and V is TRBV11-2; maybe TRBD1 (6 bases). The length of the CDR3 is 14 residues. V lost 2 bases and J lost 6, with 11 bases in between. Per germline, CDR1 SGHAT and CDR2 FQNNGV.

V usage is TRBV18 and J usage is TRBJ2-2; 9 bases fit TRBD1. The CDR3 contains 15 residues. V gave up 3 bases and J gave up 6 bases; unmatched junction bases: 5. Germline values: CDR1 KGHSH, CDR2 LQKENI. Written as DNA, the CDR3 is TGTGCCAGCTCACCGGGACAGGGCCCCGCCGGGGAGCTGTTTTTT. It translates to CASSPGQGPAGELFF.

This clonotype was seen at least ten times. The chain recombines TRBV5-1 with TRBJ2-7, with D maybe TRBD2 (6 bases). Trimming shortened V by 2 bases and J by 2 bases, and 23 bases separated the two germline ends. Germline V gene data show CDR1 as SGHRS and CDR2 as YFSETQ. The CDR3 extends over 18 amino acids. The CDR3 DNA reads as TGCGCCAGCAGCTTTATGGGACTTCCACCAACTGCACCCTACGAGCAGTACTTC. Translating gives CASSFMGLPPTAPYEQYF.

The V call is TRBV12-3 or TRBV12-4, the J call TRBJ1-1; the D is unclear. V was cut by 5 bases and J by 12 bases, with 16 bases left in between. The CDR3 has 12 residues. CDR3 region: CASSIGGGWPFF. CDR3 bases: TGTGCCAGCAGTATAGGAGGCGGGTGGCCTTTCTTT.

The chain carries TRBV6-1 and TRBJ2-6, with no clear D. CDR1 is MNHNS and CDR2 is SASEGT in the germline V gene. This CDR3 is 14 amino acids long. Trimming took 6 bases from V and 2 from J, leaving 8 bases between them. The CDR3 region is CASREYAGANVLTF. The CDR3 DNA sequence: TGTGCCAGCAGGGAGTATGCTGGGGCCAACGTCCTGACTTTC.

This clonotype appeared many times. This chain uses TRBV20-1 with TRBJ2-3; tentatively, D is TRBD2 (5 bases). Per the germline V gene, CDR1 is DFQATT and CDR2 is SNEGSKA (reference sequence). V was trimmed by 0 bases and J by 8 bases, leaving 15 bases between them. The CDR3 is 14 residues long. In nucleotides, the CDR3 is TGCAGTGCTAGAGATCGGCGGGTGGCGGTTACGCAGTATTTT. Translation gives CSARDRRVAVTQYF.

In regard to this clonotype: A junction boundary mismatches the germline segment, possibly from a read error. This sequence joins TRBV27 and TRBJ2-7; possibly TRBD1 for D (5 bases). CDR1 MNHEY and CDR2 SMNVEV come from the germline V gene (reference sequence). This CDR3 is 16 amino acids long. The DNA for the CDR3 is TGTGTCAGCAGTTCACCACTCCGGACACCAACCTACGAGCAGTACTTC. Protein sequence: CVSSSPLRTPTYEQYF.

There are a few counts of this clonotype. The V and J genes are TRBV11-1 and TRBJ2-5; 11 bases are a match to TRBD2. With 2 bases clipped from V and 5 bases from J, the junction kept 19 bases outside the gene matches. Germline-derived CDR1 and CDR2 are SGHAT and FQDESV (reference sequence). This CDR3 is 20 amino acids long. This CDR3 reads CASSLSLPLAGGDSWETQYF. CDR3 sequence (DNA): TGTGCCAGCAGCTTATCATTACCCCTAGCGGGGGGCGATAGCTGGGAGACCCAGTACTTC.

Only a few counts were recorded for this clonotype. The V and J genes are TRBV9 and TRBJ2-3; D may match TRBD1 or TRBD2 (7 bases each). The CDR3 is made up of 16 amino acids. With 4 bases removed from V and 2 bases from J, the gap between germline ends came to 17 bases. The germline V gene encodes CDR1 SGDLS and CDR2 YYNGEE. Written as DNA, the CDR3 is TGTGCCAGCAGCACCCAGGGGGGGCCCACCACAGATACGCAGTATTTT. This gives the protein CASSTQGGPTTDTQYF.